Below, 8 T cell receptor beta chains from the same sample are listed, as sequenced in a study of CD8 T cells in Susac syndrome. The RNA, roughly 0.5 to 1 ug, was put through reverse transcription using random hexamers. From the immunoSEQ multiplex PCR reads, TCRdb called clonotypes with MiXCR, one entry per CDR3 protein. The sample records under 350,000 distinct CDR3 sequences, 92% being singletons. Material: CD4+ T cells from PBMCs. These receptors originate from a human donor with multiple sclerosis.

The chain couples TRBV14 to TRBJ2-1; tentatively, D is TRBD1 (6 bases). Germline loops: CDR1 SGHDN, CDR2 FVKESK. CDR3 length: 12 residues. The germline V and J ends were trimmed by 3 bases and 13 bases, with 13 bases remaining between them. For the CDR3, the DNA is TGTGCCAGCAGCCAGACAGGCTTTAAACAGTTCTTC. Translation: CASSQTGFKQFF.

The chain combines TRBV27 with TRBJ2-2, with D perhaps given as TRBD1 or TRBD2 (5 bases each). V dropped 2 bases and J dropped 5 bases, with 15 bases sitting between them. The germline V gene has CDR1 MNHEY and CDR2 SMNVEV (reference sequence). The CDR3 is made up of 16 amino acids. The CDR3 loop reads CASSLVPGRGTGELFF. The CDR3 coding sequence is TGTGCCAGCAGTTTAGTCCCGGGGCGAGGTACCGGGGAGCTGTTTTTT.

The J gene is TRBJ1-6, the V gene TRBV3-1; 9 bases map to TRBD1. Unmatched junction bases numbered 5, after V lost 1 base and J lost 7 bases. CDR1 is LGHDT and CDR2 is YNNKEL in the germline V gene (reference sequence). The CDR3 totals 16 residues. In DNA form, the CDR3 reads TGTGCCAGCAGCCAAGCGCCCGGGACAGGGAATTCACCCCTCCACTTT. It encodes CASSQAPGTGNSPLHF.

The rearrangement links TRBV12-3 or TRBV12-4 to TRBJ1-2; tentatively, D is TRBD1 (6 bases). Trimming removed 1 base at V and 2 bases at J, with 8 bases between. The CDR3 runs 14 residues. The CDR3 loop reads CASSLGGTNYGYTF. In DNA form, the CDR3 reads TGTGCCAGCAGTTTAGGGGGGACAAACTATGGCTACACCTTC.

The chain couples TRBV12-3 or TRBV12-4 to TRBJ1-5, with D perhaps matching TRBD1 (5 bases). Trimming took 4 bases from V and 0 from J, leaving 10 bases between them. This CDR3 spans 15 amino acids. The CDR3 sequence is CASSSRDLSNQPQHF. CDR3 nucleotides: TGTGCCAGCAGTTCCCGGGACCTTAGCAATCAGCCCCAGCATTTT.

V usage is TRBV6-5 and J usage is TRBJ1-6; 8 bases map to TRBD1. The germline V gene encodes CDR1 MNHEY and CDR2 SVGAGI. This CDR3 comprises 15 residues. Trimming removed 6 bases from V and 5 bases from J; junction bases left unmatched: 6. The chain's CDR3 is CASSLDRADNSPLHF. As DNA, the CDR3 is TGTGCCAGCAGCCTGGACAGGGCAGATAATTCACCCCTCCACTTT.

In this sample, this clonotype turned up once. The chain couples TRBV7-8 to TRBJ2-2; 8 nucleotides align to TRBD1. Trimming cost V 7 bases and J 1 base; bases outside gene matches: 20. This CDR3 has 20 residues. The germline gives CDR1 SGHVS, CDR2 FQNEAQ. The CDR3 reads CASTRGSFGTGSENTGELFF. CDR3 in DNA: TGTGCCAGCACCCGAGGGTCATTCGGGACAGGCTCTGAGAACACCGGGGAGCTGTTTTTT.

The chain combines TRBV5-1 with TRBJ2-2; 7 nucleotides match TRBD2. Per the germline V gene, CDR1 is SGHRS and CDR2 is YFSETQ. Trimming cost V 0 bases and J 1 base; bases outside gene matches: 3. The CDR3 contains 16 residues. In DNA, the CDR3 is TGCGCCAGCAGCTTGGTGCTAGCGGAGAACACCGGGGAGCTGTTTTTT. Translation gives CASSLVLAENTGELFF.